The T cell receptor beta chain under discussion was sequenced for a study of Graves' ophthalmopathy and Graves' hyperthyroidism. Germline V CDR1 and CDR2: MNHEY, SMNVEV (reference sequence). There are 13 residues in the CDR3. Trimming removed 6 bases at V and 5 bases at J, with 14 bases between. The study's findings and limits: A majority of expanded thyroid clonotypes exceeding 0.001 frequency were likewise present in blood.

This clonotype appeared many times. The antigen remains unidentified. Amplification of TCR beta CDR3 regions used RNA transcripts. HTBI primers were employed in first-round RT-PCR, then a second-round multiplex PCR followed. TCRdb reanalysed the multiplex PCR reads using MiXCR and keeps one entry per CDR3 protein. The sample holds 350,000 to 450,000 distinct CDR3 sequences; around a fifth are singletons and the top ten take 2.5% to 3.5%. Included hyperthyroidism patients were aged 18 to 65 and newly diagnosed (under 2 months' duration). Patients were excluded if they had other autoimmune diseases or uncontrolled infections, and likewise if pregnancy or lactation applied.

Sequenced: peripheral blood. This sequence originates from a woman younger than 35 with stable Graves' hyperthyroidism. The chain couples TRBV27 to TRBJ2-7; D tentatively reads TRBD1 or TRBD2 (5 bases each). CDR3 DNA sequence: TGTGCCAGCAGCCCAGGGACCCTCCACGAGCAGTACTTC. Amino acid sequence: CASSPGTLHEQYF.